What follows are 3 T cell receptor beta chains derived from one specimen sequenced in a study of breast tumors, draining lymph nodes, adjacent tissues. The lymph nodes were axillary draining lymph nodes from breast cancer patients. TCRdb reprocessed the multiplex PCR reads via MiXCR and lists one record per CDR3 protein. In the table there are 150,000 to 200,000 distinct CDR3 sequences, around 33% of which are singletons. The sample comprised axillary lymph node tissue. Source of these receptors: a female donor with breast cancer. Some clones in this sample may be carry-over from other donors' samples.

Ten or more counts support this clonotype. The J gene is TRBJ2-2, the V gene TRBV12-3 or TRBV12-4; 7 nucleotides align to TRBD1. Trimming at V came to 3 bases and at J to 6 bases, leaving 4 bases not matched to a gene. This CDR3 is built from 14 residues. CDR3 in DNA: TGTGCCAGCAGTTTTAACAGGGGCGCCGGGGAGCTGTTTTTT. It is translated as CASSFNRGAGELFF.

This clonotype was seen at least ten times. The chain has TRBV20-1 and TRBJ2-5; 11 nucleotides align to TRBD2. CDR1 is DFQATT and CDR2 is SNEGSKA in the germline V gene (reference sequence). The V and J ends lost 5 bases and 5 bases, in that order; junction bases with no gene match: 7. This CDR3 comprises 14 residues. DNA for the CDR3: TGCAGTGCTTTAGCGGGAGGGCCCTGGGAGACCCAGTACTTC. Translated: CSALAGGPWETQYF.

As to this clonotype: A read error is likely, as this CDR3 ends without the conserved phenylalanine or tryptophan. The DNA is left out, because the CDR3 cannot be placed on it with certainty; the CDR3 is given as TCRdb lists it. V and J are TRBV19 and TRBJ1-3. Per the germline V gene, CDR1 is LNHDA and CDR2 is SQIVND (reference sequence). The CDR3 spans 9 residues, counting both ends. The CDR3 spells CASSGGGLA.